This is a list of T cell receptor beta chains from one sample in a study of T-cell reconstitution after alpha-beta-depleted transplantation in children. TCRdb recomputed calls from the PCR reads with MiXCR, one row per CDR3 protein. The data hold roughly 500,000 distinct CDR3 sequences, with roughly a tenth observed a single time. The specimen was PBMCs, collected before TCRalphabeta/CD19-depleted stem cell transplant. The source of these receptors is a child aged 2-9 years with inherited bone marrow failure, due to receive a stem cell transplant. Each CDR3 is given with its conserved first and last residue. The D gene is left open where the match is weak. Size tells how often a clone was seen (once, few, many) or the class of an expanded clone, and some rows leave it out.

TRBD2	TRBJ2-7	TRBV7-8	many	CASSLGTSASYEQYF	TGTGCCAGCAGCTTAGGGACTAGCGCGTCCTACGAGCAGTACTTC
TRBD1	TRBJ2-7	TRBV5-4	few	CASTTRFGTGRDEQYF	TGTGCCAGCACTACCAGGTTCGGGACAGGGCGCGACGAGCAGTACTTC
.	TRBJ2-6	TRBV29-1	many	CSVQDSGANVLTF	TGCAGCGTCCAGGACTCTGGGGCCAACGTCCTGACTTTC
.	TRBJ2-7	TRBV7-2	many	CASRGVSGANYEQYF	TGTGCCAGCAGGGGGGTGTCGGGGGCGAACTACGAGCAGTACTTC
TRBD1	TRBJ2-7	TRBV6-2/TRBV6-3	many	CASSYSAGGYEQYF	TGTGCCAGCAGTTACTCGGCAGGGGGCTACGAGCAGTACTTC
.	TRBJ2-1	TRBV10-2	many	CASSETNFLSYNEQFF	TGCGCCAGCAGTGAAACTAATTTCCTATCCTACAATGAGCAGTTCTTC
.	TRBJ1-1	TRBV29-1	many	CSVVRPTNTEAFF	TGCAGCGTCGTAAGACCGACGAACACTGAAGCTTTCTTT
.	TRBJ1-2	TRBV5-6	.	CASSLSGAGNYGYTF	TGTGCCAGCAGCTTGTCGGGGGCTGGGAACTATGGCTACACCTTC
.	TRBJ2-7	TRBV5-1	many	CASSLALADYEQYF	TGCGCCAGCAGCTTGGCATTGGCAGACTACGAGCAGTACTTC
.	TRBJ2-7	TRBV6-1	many	CASSDRQSYEQHF	TGTGCCAGCAGTGACCGACAGTCCTACGAGCAGCACTTC
.	TRBJ2-1	TRBV14	many	CASSQINLASNEQFF	TGTGCCAGCAGCCAAATTAATCTAGCCTCCAATGAGCAGTTCTTC
TRBD1	TRBJ2-1	TRBV30	.	CAWSAGTGIYNEQFF	TGTGCCTGGAGTGCAGGGACAGGGATCTACAATGAGCAGTTCTTC
.	TRBJ2-5	TRBV3-1	many	CASSQETPFSGKAQYF	TGTGCCAGCAGCCAAGAGACCCCTTTCTCAGGGAAGGCCCAGTACTTC
.	TRBJ2-1	TRBV6-1	.	CASRPEWGDNEQFF	TGTGCCAGCCGGCCGGAGTGGGGGGACAATGAGCAGTTCTTC
.	TRBJ2-6	TRBV20-1	many	CSASVPGANVLTF	TGCAGTGCGTCGGTCCCTGGGGCCAACGTCCTGACTTTC
.	TRBJ1-1	TRBV5-4	few	CASSTQTGTPNTEAFF	TGTGCCAGCAGCACGCAAACCGGGACCCCGAACACTGAAGCTTTCTTT
.	TRBJ2-7	TRBV7-9	many	CASSVQAYEQYF	TGTGCCAGCAGCGTACAGGCTTACGAGCAGTACTTC
TRBD2	TRBJ2-1	TRBV4-3	many	CASSHDEPPGGMYNEQFF	TGCGCCAGCAGCCATGATGAGCCCCCGGGGGGTATGTACAATGAGCAGTTCTTC
.	TRBJ2-1	TRBV27	many	CASSLSGDFSYNEQFF	TGTGCCAGCAGTTTATCGGGGGACTTCTCCTACAATGAGCAGTTCTTC
.	TRBJ2-1	TRBV7-2	many	CASSPVGGPTYNEQFF	TGTGCCAGCAGCCCGGTAGGGGGACCCACCTACAATGAGCAGTTCTTC
.	TRBJ2-3	TRBV20-1	.	CSAHYTDTQYF	TGCAGTGCTCACTACACAGATACGCAGTATTTT
.	TRBJ2-5	TRBV20-1	.	CSAREGPVQETQYF	TGCAGTGCTAGAGAGGGCCCAGTCCAAGAGACCCAGTACTTC
TRBD1	TRBJ2-7	TRBV4-1	.	CASKVSEQGYEQYF	TGCGCCAGCAAGGTATCAGAACAGGGGTACGAGCAGTACTTC
.	TRBJ2-1	TRBV29-1	many	CSVEAQWNNEQFF	TGCAGCGTTGAAGCCCAGTGGAACAATGAGCAGTTCTTC